The 8 T cell receptor beta chains in this list originate from one sample, sequenced in a study of blood T cell repertoires in COVID-19. Data came from immunoSEQ multiplex PCR; TCRdb stores just in-frame clones and leaves some out. The profile shows roughly 410,000 clones, approximately 91% of them singletons. The material sequenced was peripheral blood. The receptors were gathered from a woman aged 40 to 49 with COVID-19, enrolled during active disease.

This clone appeared once. J is TRBJ2-6 and V is TRBV21-1; the D call of TRBD1 is as the table states it, not checked on the DNA. TRBV21-1 is a pseudogene segment. The CDR3 sequence is 15 residues long. CDR3 amino acids: CASTGITGTGNVLTF. The CDR3 DNA reads TGTGCCAGCACTGGAATAACCGGGACAGGGAACGTCCTGACTTTC.

This clone was recorded once. The CDR3, as DNA: TGCGCCAGCAGCTCACCTGGGAGCTACGAGCAGTACTTC. This sequence encodes CASSSPGSYEQYF. The J gene is TRBJ2-7, the V gene TRBV5-1; perhaps TRBD2 as D (5 bases). This CDR3 has 13 residues. Trimming shortened V by 3 bases and J by 3 bases, and 10 bases separated the two germline ends. CDR1 is SGHRS and CDR2 is YFSETQ in the germline V gene.

V and J are TRBV28 and TRBJ1-1; 7 bases are a match to TRBD1. The ends lost 5 bases at V and 11 bases at J; junction bases unmatched: 14. The germline CDR1 and CDR2 sequences are MDHEN and SYDVKM. The CDR3 extends over 14 amino acids. This CDR3 reads CASSPPGQPRWAFF. CDR3 DNA sequence: TGTGCCAGCAGTCCCCCGGGACAGCCGCGATGGGCTTTCTTT.

V is TRBV2 and J is TRBJ1-4; possibly TRBD1 for D (5 bases). Germline V lookup: CDR1 SNHLY, CDR2 FYNNEI. The CDR3 covers 19 residues. Trimming stripped 7 bases from V and 0 bases from J, with 24 bases between. The DNA for the CDR3 is TGTGCCAGCATTCGGACATCCATCACTCTCCTGGCAACTAATGAAAAACTGTTTTTT. Translation: CASIRTSITLLATNEKLFF.

This clone has just a few counts. The rearrangement links TRBV7-9 to TRBJ2-5, with D unclear. Germline V gene data show CDR1 as SEHNR and CDR2 as FQNEAQ (reference sequence). This CDR3 spans 14 amino acids. V lost 2 bases, J lost 0 bases, and 7 bases lay in between. The CDR3 protein is CASSLRGNQETQYF. As DNA, the CDR3 is TGTGCCAGCAGCTTAAGAGGAAACCAAGAGACCCAGTACTTC.

This chain links TRBV29-1 with TRBJ2-7; D remains unclear. The CDR3 totals 10 residues. Germline V gene lookup returns CDR1 SQVTM and CDR2 ANQGSEA. V was pared by 6 bases and J by 3 bases, with 6 bases between. The CDR3 protein is CSVRGYEQYF. CDR3 nucleotides: TGCAGCGTCAGAGGCTACGAGCAGTACTTC.

The gene calls are TRBV3-1 (or the pseudogene TRBV3-2) and TRBJ1-1; D gene unclear. The V gene's germline CDR1 is LGHDT and CDR2 YNNKEL (reference sequence). Trimming took 3 bases from V and 8 from J, leaving 19 bases between them. The CDR3 is 15 amino acids. The CDR3 is CASSHQREYSPEAFF. The CDR3 DNA reads as TGTGCCAGCAGCCACCAACGGGAGTACAGTCCAGAAGCTTTCTTT.

V gene TRBV15 combines with J gene TRBJ2-7; no clear D. The CDR3 totals 13 residues. V was shortened by 3 bases and J by 6 bases, with 12 bases between the two germline ends. Germline CDR1 and CDR2: LNHNV and YYDKDF (reference sequence). The CDR3 reads CATSSGVGVEQYF. In DNA form, the CDR3 reads TGTGCCACCAGCAGTGGAGTGGGTGTCGAGCAGTACTTC.